This TCR beta chain was identified during a study of T cells in Graves' hyperthyroidism and ophthalmopathy. Study background: Prior to any treatment, at the point of initial diagnosis, peripheral blood was collected.

In this sample, this clonotype turned up many times. Amplification yielded TCR beta CDR3 regions, with RNA transcripts as the source. Using the HTBI primer set, a first-round RT-PCR was run on the TCR CDR3. A single record per CDR3 protein comes from TCRdb applying MiXCR to the multiplex PCR reads. The data show around 340,000 distinct CDR3 sequences, around a fifth seen once. Sequenced sample: blood. This receptor was identified in a woman between 50 and 59 years old with Graves' hyperthyroidism.

The CDR3 nucleotides are TGTGCCAGTAGTACGGGGACAGGAGGGCTTCGAGCTTTCTTT. It yields the protein CASSTGTGGLRAFF. The chain carries TRBV19 and TRBJ1-1; TRBD1 agrees at 8 bases. V dropped 4 bases and J dropped 10; count of bases not matched to a gene: 11. The CDR3 has 14 amino acids. Germline CDR1 reads LNHDA; CDR2 reads SQIVND (reference sequence).